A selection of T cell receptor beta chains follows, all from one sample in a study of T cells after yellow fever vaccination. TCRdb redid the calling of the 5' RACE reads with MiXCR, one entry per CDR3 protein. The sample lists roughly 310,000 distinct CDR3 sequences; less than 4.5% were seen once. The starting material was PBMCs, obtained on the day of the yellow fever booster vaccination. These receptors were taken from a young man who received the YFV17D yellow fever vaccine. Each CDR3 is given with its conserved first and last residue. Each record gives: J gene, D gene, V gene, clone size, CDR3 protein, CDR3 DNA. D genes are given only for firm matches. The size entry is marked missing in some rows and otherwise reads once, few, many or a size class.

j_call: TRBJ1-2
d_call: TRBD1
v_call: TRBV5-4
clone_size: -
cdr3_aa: CASSQTGGSYGYTF
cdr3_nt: TGTGCCAGCAGCCAGACAGGGGGCAGCTATGGCTACACCTTC

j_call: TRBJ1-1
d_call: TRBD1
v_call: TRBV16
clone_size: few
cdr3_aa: CASSQTTGGEEAFF
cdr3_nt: TGTGCCAGCAGCCAAACGACAGGGGGTGAGGAAGCTTTCTTT

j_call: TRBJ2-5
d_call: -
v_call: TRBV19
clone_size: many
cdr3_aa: CASRGWETQYF
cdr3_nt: TGTGCCAGTAGGGGCTGGGAGACCCAGTACTTC

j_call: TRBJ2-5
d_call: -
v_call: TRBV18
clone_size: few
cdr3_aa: CASSLWDFQETQYF
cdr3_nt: TGTGCCAGCTCACTTTGGGACTTCCAAGAGACCCAGTACTTC

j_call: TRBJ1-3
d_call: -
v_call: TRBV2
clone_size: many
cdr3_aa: CASSEGSGNTIYF
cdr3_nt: TGTGCCAGCAGTGAAGGCTCTGGAAACACCATATATTTT

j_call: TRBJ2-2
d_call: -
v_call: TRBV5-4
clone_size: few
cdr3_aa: CASSLATSTGELFF
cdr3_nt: TGTGCCAGCAGCTTGGCGACAAGTACCGGGGAGCTGTTTTTT

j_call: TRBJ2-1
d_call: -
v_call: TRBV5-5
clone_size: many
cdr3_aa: CASSLGSGSYNEQFF
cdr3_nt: TGTGCCAGCAGCTTAGGGTCAGGTTCCTACAATGAGCAGTTCTTC

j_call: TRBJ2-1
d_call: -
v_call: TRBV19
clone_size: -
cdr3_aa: CASSTTGTLKQFF
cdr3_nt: TGTGCCAGTAGTACCACCGGGACACTAAAACAGTTCTTC

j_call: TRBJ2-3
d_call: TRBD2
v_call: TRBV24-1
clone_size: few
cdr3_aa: CATSAAGGDTQYF
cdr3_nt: TGTGCCACCAGTGCAGCGGGGGGAGATACGCAGTATTTT

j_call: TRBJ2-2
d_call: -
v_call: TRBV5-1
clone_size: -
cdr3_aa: CASSPFRTDTGELFF
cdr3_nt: TGCGCCAGCAGCCCCTTCCGGACTGATACCGGGGAGCTGTTTTTT

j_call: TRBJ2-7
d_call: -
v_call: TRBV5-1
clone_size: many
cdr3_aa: CASSATGSYEQYF
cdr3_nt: TGCGCCAGCAGCGCCACCGGTTCCTACGAGCAGTACTTC

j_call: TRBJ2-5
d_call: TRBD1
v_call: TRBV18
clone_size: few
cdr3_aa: CASSPSGQGAATQYF
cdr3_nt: TGTGCCAGCTCACCAAGTGGACAGGGGGCCGCGACCCAGTACTTC

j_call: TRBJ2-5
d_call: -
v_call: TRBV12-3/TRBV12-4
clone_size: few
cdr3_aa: CASRPTGRRETQYF
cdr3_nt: TGTGCCAGCAGACCCACAGGGAGGAGGGAGACCCAGTACTTC

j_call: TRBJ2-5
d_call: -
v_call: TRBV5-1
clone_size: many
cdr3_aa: CASSRGQGTETQYF
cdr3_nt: TGCGCCAGCAGCCGGGGCCAGGGGACAGAGACCCAGTACTTC

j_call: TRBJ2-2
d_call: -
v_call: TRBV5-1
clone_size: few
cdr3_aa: CASSLEEYSARELFF
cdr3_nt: TGCGCCAGCAGCTTGGAGGAATACAGTGCAAGGGAGCTGTTTTTT

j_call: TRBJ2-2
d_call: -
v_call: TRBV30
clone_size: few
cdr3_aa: CAGNTGELFF
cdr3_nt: TGTGCTGGTAACACCGGGGAGCTGTTTTTT

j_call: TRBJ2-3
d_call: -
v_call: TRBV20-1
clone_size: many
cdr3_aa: CSARDYRTDPPDTQYF
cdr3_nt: TGCAGTGCTAGAGATTACAGGACAGACCCCCCAGATACGCAGTATTTT

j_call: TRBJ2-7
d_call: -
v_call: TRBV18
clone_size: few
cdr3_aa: CASSDRRAEQYF
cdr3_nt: TGTGCCAGCTCCGACCGGAGGGCCGAGCAGTACTTC

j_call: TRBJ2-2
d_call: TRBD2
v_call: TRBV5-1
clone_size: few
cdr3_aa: CASSFLAGGTAAGELFF
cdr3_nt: TGCGCCAGCAGCTTCCTAGCGGGGGGCACTGCCGCCGGGGAGCTGTTTTTT

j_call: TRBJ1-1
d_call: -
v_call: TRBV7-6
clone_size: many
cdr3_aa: CASSLSGGGNTEAFF
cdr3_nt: TGTGCCAGCAGCTTATCCGGGGGAGGGAACACTGAAGCTTTCTTT

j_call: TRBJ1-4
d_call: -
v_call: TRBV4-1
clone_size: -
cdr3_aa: CASSRSLGGGSTNEKLFF
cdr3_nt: TGCGCCAGCAGCCGGAGTTTAGGAGGAGGGTCAACTAATGAAAAACTGTTTTTT

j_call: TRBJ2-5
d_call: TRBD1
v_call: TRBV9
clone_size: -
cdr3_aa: CASSPQGLVQETQYF
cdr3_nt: TGTGCCAGCAGCCCACAGGGGCTGGTCCAAGAGACCCAGTACTTC

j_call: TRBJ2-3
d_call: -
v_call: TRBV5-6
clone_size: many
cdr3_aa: CASSLGPQGTDTQYF
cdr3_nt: TGTGCCAGCAGCTTGGGCCCGCAGGGGACAGATACGCAGTATTTT

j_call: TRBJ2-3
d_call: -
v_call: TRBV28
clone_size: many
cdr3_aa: CASRPIWIEADTQYF
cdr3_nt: TGTGCCAGCAGACCCATATGGATCGAGGCAGATACGCAGTATTTT

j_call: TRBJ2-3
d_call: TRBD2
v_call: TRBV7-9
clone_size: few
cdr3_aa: CASSYRLAGGVEDTQYF
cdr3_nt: TGTGCCAGCAGCTACAGACTAGCGGGGGGCGTTGAAGATACGCAGTATTTT

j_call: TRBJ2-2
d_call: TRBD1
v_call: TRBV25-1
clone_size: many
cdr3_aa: CATLREGTANTGELFF
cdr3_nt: TGTGCCACCCTTCGGGAAGGGACAGCTAACACCGGGGAGCTGTTTTTT

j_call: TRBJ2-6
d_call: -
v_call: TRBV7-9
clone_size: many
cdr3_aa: CASSSRRGGANVLTF
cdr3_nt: TGTGCCAGCAGCTCCCGCCGTGGTGGGGCCAACGTCCTGACTTTC

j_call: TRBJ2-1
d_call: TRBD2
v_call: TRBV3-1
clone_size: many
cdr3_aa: CASSQDRTLPGGSYNEQFF
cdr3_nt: TGTGCCAGCAGCCAAGATCGGACCCTACCGGGGGGGAGTTACAATGAGCAGTTCTTC

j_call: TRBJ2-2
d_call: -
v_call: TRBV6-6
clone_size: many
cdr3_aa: CASRGGANAGELFF
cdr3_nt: TGTGCCAGCAGAGGGGGAGCGAACGCCGGGGAGCTGTTTTTT